This entry features one T cell receptor (beta chain) sequence. It has no known antigen specificity. No base-level quality is on record; no much larger clone is a single base apart. The donors were healthy, HIV-negative adults with no recently reported acute infections or vaccinations. Every donor was a Caucasian adult living in Nashville, Tennessee, USA. CD4+ T cells were enriched through magnetic negative selection, after which naive cells were positively selected on CD45RA and the remaining negative fraction served as the memory subset. Blood was obtained by leukapheresis, after which PBMCs were separated by Ficoll-Histopaque density gradient centrifugation and cryopreserved in liquid nitrogen vapor phase. Analytical flow cytometry was used to check the purity and quantity of every magnetically sorted T cell population. Genomic DNA was isolated from each sorted fraction and quantified by UV absorbance on a Nanodrop 2000c.

TCR CDR3 regions were amplified from genomic DNA by multiplex PCR using the deep immunoSEQ assay. For each cell subset, the extracted genomic DNA was distributed evenly across all wells of several immunoSEQ 96-well plates, and each plate served as one replicate. For sorted subsets, approximately 190 ng of genomic DNA, equivalent to around 29,000 T cell genomes, went into each replicate PCR. Purified libraries were quantified with a Qubit 3.0 fluorometer, sized on a Bioanalyzer 2100, and re-quantified with the KAPA Library Quantification kit. Each immunoSEQ 96-well plate was sequenced on its own single-read 150-cycle Illumina NextSeq 550 flow cell. In the source study's methods: Because the immunoSEQ output held only junctional sequences and lacked quality scores, the filtering could not match the filtering applied to full-length reads. Sequences were annotated with PyIR, a Python wrapper for IgBLAST v1.9, and V/J genes and CDR3 were assigned using IMGT germline references. Reads with weak V/J assignments (E-value above 1e-6), missing CDR3, stop codons, out-of-frame junctions, or ambiguous translated residues were removed. V3J clonotypes were defined as sequences sharing an identical inferred V gene, J gene, and CDR3 amino acid sequence. To compute the percentage overlap between repertoires, the number of shared unique clonotypes was divided by the size of the smaller repertoire. Three approaches were used to assess repertoire richness: RTK rarefaction, the Chao1 estimator, and Recon v2.1 estimates of unobserved clonotypes. Generation probabilities for all TCRbeta clonotypes obtained by the gDNA method from a handful of donors were computed using OLGA. This is the immuneACCESS table as TCRdb keeps it, with only in-frame sequences that have V and J called. A part of the clones is gone; compared with another copy, unresolved V genes explain less than half, and the rest is unexplained. Clonal size and the V and J genes are those of that table, whereas D and trimming came from the DNA. Recorded for this sample are roughly 2,500,000 clones; 90% to 95% of them occurred a single time. Together, the top ten hold around 0.37% of the sample.

The CDR3 runs 15 residues from the cysteine to the phenylalanine. Left in the record is the CDR3 DNA by itself, 45 bases read in frame from the first base. Sequences SGHRS (CDR1) and YFSETQ (CDR2) are obtained from the germline V gene. V loses 3 bases, J loses 2 bases, and the germline ends lie 15 bases apart. The data are from a study of shared clonotypes between healthy human individuals (dated by TCRdb to 2019 to 2021). Regarding the research as a whole: The cohort included three men and a couple of women between 18 and 49 years of age. Each donor's leukapheresis produced roughly between roughly 0.94 and 9.5 billion PBMCs. Libraries were prepared and TCR repertoires were sequenced by different laboratories using diverse techniques, in order to increase sequencing depth and limit assay-specific biases. For each donor, CD4 naive and CD4 memory were each given three plates, CD8 naive was given two plates, and CD8 memory was given one plate. The study deeply sequenced blood TCR repertoires of about 5 healthy adults to estimate repertoire size and the extent of clonotype sharing between individuals. Results and caveats for the whole study, not just this receptor: Sharing across a few donors was observed for about 5% of naive CD4, over 3% of naive CD8, roughly 2.4% of memory CD4, and around 0.4% of memory CD8 clonotypes. Higher generation probabilities were observed for clonotypes shared by all four sorted-subset donors than for non-shared clonotypes. Only blood was sampled, and tissue TCR repertoires likely differ from those in blood. The genetic and exposure-history diversity represented was limited by the small number of donors. Naive subsets generally had larger estimated clonotype richness than memory subsets. Pairwise subsampling indicated that sequencing depth was expected to affect the degree of clonotype sharing among donors. Incomplete sequencing was indicated by rarefaction of sorted-subset datasets, despite the large sequencing depth.

The sequence links TRBV5-1 to TRBJ2-7; the D gene cannot be resolved reliably. The specimen sequenced was naive CD4+ T cells from PBMCs. The intended sense of this specimen's cell subset or site label: CD45RA+ positively selected. This receptor was obtained from a man aged 18 to 29 in good health. Some clones in this sample may be carry-over from other donors' samples. The base sequence is TGCGCCAGCAGCTACAGCCCCGCACAGACCTACGAGCAGTACTTC. Translation gives CASSYSPAQTYEQYF.